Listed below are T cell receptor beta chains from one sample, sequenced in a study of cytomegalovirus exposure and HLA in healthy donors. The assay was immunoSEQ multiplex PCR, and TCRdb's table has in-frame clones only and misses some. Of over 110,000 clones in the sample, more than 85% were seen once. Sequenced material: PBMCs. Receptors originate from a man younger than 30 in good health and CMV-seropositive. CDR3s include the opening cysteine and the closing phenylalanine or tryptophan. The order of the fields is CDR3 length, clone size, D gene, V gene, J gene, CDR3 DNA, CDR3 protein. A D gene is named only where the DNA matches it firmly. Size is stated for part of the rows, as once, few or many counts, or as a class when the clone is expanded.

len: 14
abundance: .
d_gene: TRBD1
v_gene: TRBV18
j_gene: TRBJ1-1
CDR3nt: TGTGCCAGCTCACCACAGGGGGCTGAAACTGAAGCTTTCTTT
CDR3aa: CASSPQGAETEAFF

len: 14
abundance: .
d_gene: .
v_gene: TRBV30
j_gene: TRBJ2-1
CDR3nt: TGTGCCTGGAGATCGTTTAGGGGGTACAATGAGCAGTTCTTC
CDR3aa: CAWRSFRGYNEQFF

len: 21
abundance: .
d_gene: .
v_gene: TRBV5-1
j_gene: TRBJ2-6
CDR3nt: TGCGCCAGCAGCTTTGGCTATGGGCAAACCCTCCCCCTCTCTGGGGCCAACGTCCTGACTTTC
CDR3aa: CASSFGYGQTLPLSGANVLTF

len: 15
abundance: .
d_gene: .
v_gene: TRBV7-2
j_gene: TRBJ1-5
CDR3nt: TGTGCCAGCAGCTTAGTTTTGTGGGGGGACCAGCCCCAGCATTTT
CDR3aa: CASSLVLWGDQPQHF

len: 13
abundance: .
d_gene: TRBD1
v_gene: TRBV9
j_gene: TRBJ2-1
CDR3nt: TGTGCCAGCAGCAAGGACAGGGGAGATGAGCAGTTCTTC
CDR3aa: CASSKDRGDEQFF

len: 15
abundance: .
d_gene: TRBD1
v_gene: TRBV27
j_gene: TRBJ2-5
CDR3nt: TGTGCCAGCAGTATAAGGACAGGGGGTGTCGGGGCGCAGTACTTC
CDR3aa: CASSIRTGGVGAQYF

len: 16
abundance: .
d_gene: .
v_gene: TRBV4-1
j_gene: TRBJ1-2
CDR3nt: TGCGCCAGCAGCCAAATCCTGGTCGGGTCTAACTATGGCTACACCTTC
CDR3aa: CASSQILVGSNYGYTF

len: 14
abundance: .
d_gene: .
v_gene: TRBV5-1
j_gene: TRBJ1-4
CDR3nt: TGCGCCAGCAGCGGGGGAGGTGTTAATGAAAAACTGTTTTTT
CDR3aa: CASSGGGVNEKLFF

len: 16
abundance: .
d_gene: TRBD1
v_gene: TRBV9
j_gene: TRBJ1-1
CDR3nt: TGTGCCAGCAGCGTAGCTTTCCAGGGGGCAGGTACTGAAGCTTTCTTT
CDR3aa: CASSVAFQGAGTEAFF

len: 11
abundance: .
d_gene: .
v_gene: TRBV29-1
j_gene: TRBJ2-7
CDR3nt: TGCAGCGGTAGCAACTCCTACGAGCAGTACTTC
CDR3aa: CSGSNSYEQYF

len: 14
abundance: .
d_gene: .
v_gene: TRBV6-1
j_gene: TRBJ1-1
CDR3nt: TGTGCCAGCAAACAAGGACATACGAACACTGAAGCTTTCTTT
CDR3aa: CASKQGHTNTEAFF

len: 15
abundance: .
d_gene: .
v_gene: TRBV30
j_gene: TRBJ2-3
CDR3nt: TGTGCCTGGAGTGTAATGTGTGGAGAACCCGATACGCAGTATTTT
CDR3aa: CAWSVMCGEPDTQYF

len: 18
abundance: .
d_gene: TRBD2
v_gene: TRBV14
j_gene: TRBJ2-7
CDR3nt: TGTGCCAGCAGCCAAGGTCAGCGGGGCGGACCGCGAGGATACGAGCAGTACTTC
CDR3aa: CASSQGQRGGPRGYEQYF

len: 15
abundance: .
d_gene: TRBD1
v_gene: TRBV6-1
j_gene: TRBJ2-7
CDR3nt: TGTGCCAGCAGGAAAGGGACAGCATCTCTCTACGAGCAGTACTTC
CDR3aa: CASRKGTASLYEQYF

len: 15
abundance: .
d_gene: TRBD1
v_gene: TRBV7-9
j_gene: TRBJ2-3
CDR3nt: TGTGCCAGCAGCTCCCCGACAGGGAACACAGATACGCAGTATTTT
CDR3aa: CASSSPTGNTDTQYF

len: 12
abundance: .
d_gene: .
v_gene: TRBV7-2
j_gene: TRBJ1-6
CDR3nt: TGTGCCAGCAGCTTAGGGACAAAGGCCCTCCACTTT
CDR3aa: CASSLGTKALHF

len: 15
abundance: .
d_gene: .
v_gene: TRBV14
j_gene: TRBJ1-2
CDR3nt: TGTGCCAGCAGCCCTTACCTCACAGGGTCCTATGGCTACACCTTC
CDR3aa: CASSPYLTGSYGYTF

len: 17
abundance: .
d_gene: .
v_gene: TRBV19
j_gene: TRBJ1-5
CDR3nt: TGTGCCAGTAGTATGAGGCAGGGTGCCGTTCGCAATCAGCCCCAGCATTTT
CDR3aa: CASSMRQGAVRNQPQHF

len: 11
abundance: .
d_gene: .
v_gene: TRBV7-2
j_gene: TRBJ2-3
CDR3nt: TGTGCCAGCAGGGTGTCGGGTCCGCAGTATTTT
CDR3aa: CASRVSGPQYF

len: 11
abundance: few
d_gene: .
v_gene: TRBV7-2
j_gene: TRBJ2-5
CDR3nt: TGTGCCAGCGGCAGGGATGTGACCCAGTACTTC
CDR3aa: CASGRDVTQYF

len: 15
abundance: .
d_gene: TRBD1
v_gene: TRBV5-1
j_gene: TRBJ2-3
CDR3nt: TGCGCCAGCAGCTTGCGGACAGGATTCACAGATACGCAGTATTTT
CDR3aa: CASSLRTGFTDTQYF

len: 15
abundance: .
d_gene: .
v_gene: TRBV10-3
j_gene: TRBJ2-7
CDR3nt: TGTGCCATCAGTGAGGGGCTTAGACACAACTACGAGCAGTACTTC
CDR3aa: CAISEGLRHNYEQYF

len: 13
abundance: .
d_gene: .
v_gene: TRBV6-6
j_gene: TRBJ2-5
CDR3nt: TGTGCCAGCAGAGCTACAGGGCAAGAGACCCAGTACTTC
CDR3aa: CASRATGQETQYF

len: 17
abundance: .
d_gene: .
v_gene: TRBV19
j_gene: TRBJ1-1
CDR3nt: TGTGCCAGTAGAATGGTGAGGGGGACTATCTCGAACACTGAAGCTTTCTTT
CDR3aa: CASRMVRGTISNTEAFF

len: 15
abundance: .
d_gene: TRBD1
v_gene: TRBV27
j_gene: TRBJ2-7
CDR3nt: TGTGCCAGCAGTTCTCCCGGGACAGGGCAATACGAGCAGTACTTC
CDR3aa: CASSSPGTGQYEQYF

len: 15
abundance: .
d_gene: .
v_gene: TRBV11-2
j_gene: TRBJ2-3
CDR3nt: TGTGCCAGCAGCTTTAACGCAGGGTACACAGATACGCAGTATTTT
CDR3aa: CASSFNAGYTDTQYF

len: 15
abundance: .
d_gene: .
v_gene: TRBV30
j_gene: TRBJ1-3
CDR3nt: TGTGCCTGGGGAACCGGACAGAGCTCTGGAAACACCATATATTTT
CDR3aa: CAWGTGQSSGNTIYF

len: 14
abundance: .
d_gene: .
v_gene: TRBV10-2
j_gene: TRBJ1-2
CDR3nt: TGCGCCAGCAGTGAGTCGAGGAGGGACTATGGCTACACCTTC
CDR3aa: CASSESRRDYGYTF

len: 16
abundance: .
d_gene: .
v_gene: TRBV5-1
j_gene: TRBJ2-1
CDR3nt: TGCGCCAGCAGCCGCTACCCGGGGGTCCCATACAATGAGCAGTTCTTC
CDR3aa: CASSRYPGVPYNEQFF

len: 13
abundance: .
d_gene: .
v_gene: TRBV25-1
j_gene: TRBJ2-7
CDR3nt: TGTGCCAGCACCCCGGACAACTCCTACGAGCAGTACTTC
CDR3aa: CASTPDNSYEQYF